Shown below are 27 T cell receptor beta chains from a single sample sequenced in a study of shared clonotypes between healthy human individuals (dated by TCRdb to about 2020). The library was generated by the immunoSEQ multiplex PCR assay. In TCRdb, the immuneACCESS table is reduced to in-frame sequences with V and J assigned. These tables do not hold every clone; where another copy was compared, an unresolved V gene accounts for under half, and the others remain unexplained. The sample profile shows over 2 million clones; roughly 96% of them were found once. The ten largest clonotypes hold 0.1% to 0.15% of the sample. Sequenced material: naive CD4+ T cells sorted from blood. The cell subset or site label, read with the paper, signifies: CD45RA+ positively selected. The receptors shown here come from a man aged 18 to 30 in good health.

The rearrangement uses TRBV6-1 and TRBJ1-3; D is unresolved. The CDR3 runs 14 residues. V shed 0 bases and J shed 4 bases, with 7 bases lying between them. From germline, CDR1 is MNHNS and CDR2 SASEGT. CDR3 in amino acids: CASSEASWGNTIYF. The CDR3 bases are TGTGCCAGCAGTGAAGCATCATGGGGAAACACCATATATTTT.

This chain's CDR3 is CASSLQTISWETQYF. CDR3 sequence (DNA): TGTGCCAGCAGCTTACAGACTATATCCTGGGAGACCCAGTACTTC. The J gene is TRBJ2-5, the V gene TRBV11-1; possible D gene TRBD2, 5 bases. Germline-derived CDR1 and CDR2 are SGHAT and FQDESV (reference sequence). This CDR3 region has 15 residues. The V and J ends lost 2 bases and 5 bases respectively, with 15 bases between them.

The V and J genes are TRBV11-2 and TRBJ2-2, with D unresolved. The CDR3 sequence is 11 residues long. V was pared by 7 bases and J by 5 bases, with 5 bases between. Germline V lookup: CDR1 SGHAT, CDR2 FQNNGV. The CDR3 loop is CASISTGELFF. CDR3 coding DNA: TGTGCCAGCATCTCGACCGGGGAGCTGTTTTTT. The full variable domain, in which reference TRBV11-2 and TRBJ2-2 provide the parts outside the CDR3, is EAGVAQSPRYKIIEKRQSVAFWCNPISGHATLYWYQQILGQGPKLLIQFQNNGVVDDSQLPKDRFSAERLKGVDSTLKIQPAKLEDSAVYLCASISTGELFFGEGSRLTVL.

This clone occurred once. Other DNA sequences in this specimen translate into the identical CDR3. The V gene is TRBV5-1, the J gene TRBJ2-5; maybe TRBD2 (6 bases). The CDR3 length is 14 residues. V was cut by 0 bases and J by 1 base, with 7 bases left in between. In germline, CDR1 is SGHRS, CDR2 YFSETQ. The CDR3 reads CASSLAGVQETQYF. CDR3 DNA: TGCGCCAGCAGCTTGGCGGGAGTCCAAGAGACCCAGTACTTC.

The chain links TRBV28 to TRBJ2-5; 8 bases align to TRBD1. This CDR3 comprises 14 residues. V dropped 5 bases and J dropped 4; count of bases not matched to a gene: 6. The germline V gene has CDR1 MDHEN and CDR2 SYDVKM. Written as DNA, the CDR3 is TGTGCCAGCAGTGTATCCGACAGGGGAGAGACCCAGTACTTC. Its translation: CASSVSDRGETQYF.

The rearrangement uses TRBV7-2 and TRBJ1-1; D remains ambiguous. The V and J ends lost 2 bases and 1 base respectively, with 5 bases between them. The CDR3 length is 13 residues. Per germline, CDR1 SGHTA and CDR2 FQGNSA. The chain's CDR3 is CASSLSWNTEAFF. In DNA, the CDR3 is TGTGCCAGCAGCTTAAGCTGGAACACTGAAGCTTTCTTT.

This chain uses TRBV4-1 with TRBJ2-1; unclear D gene. From germline, CDR1 is MGHRA and CDR2 YSYEKL. This CDR3 comprises 14 residues. V was pared by 4 bases and J by 6 bases, with 13 bases between. CDR3 sequence reads: CASSPLPGVNEQFF. The CDR3 region has the DNA TGCGCCAGCAGCCCGCTCCCTGGCGTCAATGAGCAGTTCTTC.

This chain links TRBV28 with TRBJ2-3; tentative D call: TRBD2 (6 bases). The V end was cut by 8 bases, the J end by 6 bases, with 18 bases between. The CDR3 loop spans 14 amino acids. Germline CDR1 MDHEN, CDR2 SYDVKM. The CDR3 region has the DNA TGTGCCAGCGCCTTGGGCGGGGCTTCGGATACGCAGTATTTT. It specifies CASALGGASDTQYF.

The V gene is TRBV12-5, the J gene TRBJ2-5; 8 bases fit TRBD1. This CDR3 comprises 14 residues. Germline V lookup: CDR1 LGHNT, CDR2 FRNRAP. Trimming took 7 bases from V and 2 from J; bases not matched to a gene: 6. As DNA, the CDR3 is TGTGCTAGTGCCTGGACAGGGACACAAGAGACCCAGTACTTC. Translated, it gives CASAWTGTQETQYF.

The chain couples TRBV7-2 to TRBJ2-3, with 8 bases fitting TRBD2. This CDR3 spans 16 amino acids. Germline CDR1 is SGHTA and CDR2 is FQGNSA. With V trimmed by 5 bases and J by 2 bases, 9 bases remained unmatched. The CDR3 spells CASSRTSGIPTDTQYF. The CDR3 region has the DNA TGTGCCAGCAGCCGCACTAGCGGTATACCCACAGATACGCAGTATTTT.

The V gene is TRBV10-3, the J gene TRBJ1-2, with D possibly matching TRBD1 (6 bases). The germline V and J ends were trimmed by 3 bases and 6 bases, with 14 bases remaining between them. Germline assignment: CDR1 ENHRY and CDR2 SYGVKD. The CDR3 is made up of 14 amino acids. CDR3 sequence: CAISDTGRKDGYTF. DNA for the CDR3: TGTGCCATCAGTGATACAGGGAGGAAGGATGGCTACACCTTC.

The chain employs TRBV5-1 and TRBJ2-7; 10 bases fit TRBD2. CDR3 length: 15 amino acids. With V trimmed by 2 bases and J by 6 bases, 8 bases remained unmatched. Germline values: CDR1 SGHRS, CDR2 YFSETQ. The CDR3 bases are TGCGCCAGCAGCTTAGGTGCGGGACTAGCGCCCGAGCAGTACTTC. Translating it yields CASSLGAGLAPEQYF.

The V call is TRBV29-1, the J call TRBJ1-1; unclear D gene. V was shortened by 8 bases and J by 6 bases, with 19 bases between the two germline ends. CDR1 and CDR2 (germline): SQVTM, ANQGSEA. This CDR3 is 13 amino acids long. DNA for the CDR3: TGCAGCTTCAGGACGCCAAGCCGTTCTGAAGCTTTCTTT. It translates to CSFRTPSRSEAFF.

The rearrangement links TRBV9 to TRBJ1-2; unclear D gene. Per the germline V gene, CDR1 is SGDLS and CDR2 is YYNGEE. The CDR3 loop spans 16 amino acids. Trimming removed 4 bases from V and 7 bases from J, with 23 bases in between. DNA of the CDR3: TGTGCCAGCAGCTCACAATTATACACCGAAGACTCTGGCTACACCTTC. It codes for CASSSQLYTEDSGYTF.

Of note for this clone: This may be a read error: a much more frequent sequence differs by one nucleotide. Other DNA sequences in the same sample also yield this CDR3. The rearrangement links TRBV30 to TRBJ1-4; D is ambiguous. CDR1 GTSNPN and CDR2 SVGIG come from the germline V gene (reference sequence). The CDR3 contains 12 residues. V lost 3 bases to trimming and J lost 8 bases, with 10 bases between them. This CDR3 reads CAWSAMGEKLFF. The DNA of the CDR3 is TGTGCCTGGAGCGCGATGGGCGAAAAACTGTTTTTT.

The J gene is TRBJ2-7, the V gene TRBV5-4; a possible D gene is TRBD1 (6 bases). V lost 4 bases and J 2 bases, leaving 13 bases between the germline ends. Germline loops: CDR1 SGHNT, CDR2 YYREEE (reference sequence). CDR3 length equals 14 residues. CDR3 protein: CASSPGHQTYEQYF. In nucleotides, the CDR3 is TGTGCCAGCAGCCCGGGACATCAAACCTACGAGCAGTACTTC.

The chain recombines TRBV5-6 with TRBJ2-1; D tentatively reads TRBD1 or TRBD2 (5 bases each). The CDR3 sequence is 13 residues long. Looked up from germline, CDR1 is SGHDT and CDR2 is YYEEEE. Trimming removed 2 bases from V and 10 bases from J, with 13 bases in between. The CDR3 spells CASSFPYGDEQFF. CDR3 DNA sequence: TGTGCCAGCAGCTTCCCCTACGGGGACGAGCAGTTCTTC.

The chain is built from TRBV28 and TRBJ1-6; D uncertain. The CDR3 is 17 residues long. Trimming took 5 bases from V and 7 from J, leaving 21 bases between them. Germline values: CDR1 MDHEN, CDR2 SYDVKM. The CDR3 DNA sequence: TGTGCCAGCAGTAAACGGCGGTCTCAAGTAAGGAATTCACCCCTCCACTTT. Amino acids: CASSKRRSQVRNSPLHF.

The CDR3 bases are TGCGCCAGGTGGGCCTACTCCTACGAGCAGTACTTC. Its protein is CARWAYSYEQYF. The genes are TRBV5-1 and TRBJ2-7; D is undetermined. The CDR3 has 12 residues. Deletions cut 8 bases from V and 0 bases from J, with 9 bases between. CDR1 is SGHRS, CDR2 YFSETQ, per germline.

The chain couples TRBV7-6 to TRBJ2-1; D is perhaps TRBD1 (5 bases). This CDR3 has 15 amino acids. Looked up from germline, CDR1 is SGHVS and CDR2 is FNYEAQ. The V and J ends lost 1 base and 5 bases respectively, with 12 bases between them. Here the CDR3 DNA reads TGTGCCAGCAGCTTAGAACCGGAACAGGACAATGAGCAGTTCTTC. This gives the protein CASSLEPEQDNEQFF. The whole variable domain, remainder taken from reference TRBV7-6 and TRBJ2-1, is GAGVSQSPRYKVTKRGQDVALRCDPISGHVSLYWYRQALGQGPEFLTYFNYEAQQDKSGLPNDRFSAERPEGSISTLTIQRTEQRDSAMYRCASSLEPEQDNEQFFGPGTRLTVL.

CDR3 loop: CASTSMPSTSEKLFF. The DNA of the CDR3 is TGCGCCAGCACATCGATGCCCTCTACCAGTGAAAAACTGTTTTTT. The V call is TRBV4-1, the J call TRBJ1-4; D is unresolved. From germline, CDR1 is MGHRA and CDR2 YSYEKL. The CDR3 sequence is 15 residues long. V was shortened by 7 bases and J by 7 bases, with 19 bases between the two germline ends.

This rearrangement joins TRBV5-6 to TRBJ1-2, with TRBD1 as a possible D gene (6 bases). Between the trimmed V and J ends, which lost 0 bases and 8 bases, there was a span of 17 bases. The germline CDR1 and CDR2 sequences are SGHDT and YYEEEE. This CDR3 spans 15 amino acids. CDR3 loop: CASSLAGGGLIGYTF. The CDR3 DNA sequence: TGTGCCAGCAGCTTGGCCGGCGGGGGCCTTATCGGCTACACCTTC.

The chain couples TRBV2 to TRBJ2-7; TRBD2 might be the D (5 bases). The CDR3 spans 13 residues. Germline V gene lookup returns CDR1 SNHLY and CDR2 FYNNEI. V gave up 6 bases and J gave up 3 bases, with 12 bases separating them. The CDR3 DNA follows: TGTGCCAGCAGCCGCTCGGGGATCTACGAGCAGTACTTC. As protein: CASSRSGIYEQYF.

The chain couples TRBV5-4 to TRBJ2-3, with a tentative D call TRBD2 (6 bases). Germline V lookup: CDR1 SGHNT, CDR2 YYREEE (reference sequence). V shed 4 bases and J shed 4 bases, with 16 bases lying between them. This CDR3 has 15 residues. DNA of the CDR3: TGTGCCAGCAGCACCCGGGACGGGGGATCAGATACGCAGTATTTT. It translates to CASSTRDGGSDTQYF.

The chain couples TRBV6-1 to TRBJ1-5; TRBD1 is a possible D gene (5 bases). V shed 1 base and J shed 5 bases, with 6 bases lying between them. This CDR3 region has 13 residues. CDR1 and CDR2 from the germline V gene are MNHNS and SASEGT. CDR3 DNA sequence: TGTGCCAGCAGTGAAGTCAGGGATCAGCCCCAGCATTTT. Encoded protein: CASSEVRDQPQHF.

The chain combines TRBV7-6 with TRBJ2-7; 7 nucleotides match TRBD1. The CDR3 consists of 17 residues. The germline V gene has CDR1 SGHVS and CDR2 FNYEAQ. V dropped 1 base and J dropped 0; count of bases not matched to a gene: 9. CDR3 sequence (DNA): TGTGCCAGCAGCTTAGTTTCTGGACAGGTAGCCTCCTACGAGCAGTACTTC. Its translation: CASSLVSGQVASYEQYF.

In its sample, this clone was seen a few times. The sample has other DNA sequences that encode this CDR3 too. J is TRBJ2-3 and V is TRBV29-1, with unresolved D. The CDR3 has 13 amino acids. The germline V and J ends were trimmed by 4 bases and 0 bases, with 8 bases remaining between them. Germline values: CDR1 SQVTM, CDR2 ANQGSEA. In nucleotides, the CDR3 is TGCAGCGTTGGCAGCCTAAGCACAGATACGCAGTATTTT. Its protein product is CSVGSLSTDTQYF.